Listed here are 25 T cell receptor beta chains from one sample, sequenced in a study of shared clonotypes between healthy human individuals. Produced via immunoSEQ multiplex PCR; TCRdb's table is partial and in-frame only. Of about 610,000 clones listed, around 97% were seen once; the top ten hold roughly 0.055%. Sequencing used naive CD4+ T cells sorted from blood. Subset defined: CD45RA+ positively selected. These receptors came from a woman in her 30s in good health.

The rearrangement uses TRBV2 and TRBJ2-2; 8 nucleotides line up with TRBD2. The germline V gene encodes CDR1 SNHLY and CDR2 FYNNEI. CDR3 size: 15 residues. V shed 4 bases and J 0 bases; nucleotides not matched to a gene: 1. As DNA, the CDR3 is TGTGCCAGCAGTGTCGGGGGGGCGAACACCGGGGAGCTGTTTTTT. Translated, it gives CASSVGGANTGELFF.

This chain uses TRBV2 with TRBJ1-4; D call uncertain. The CDR3 totals 15 residues. Per germline, CDR1 SNHLY and CDR2 FYNNEI. Between the trimmed V and J ends, which lost 3 bases and 7 bases, there was a span of 15 bases. The CDR3 DNA sequence: TGTGCCAGCAGTGAGGATGATCAGGACGGTGAAAAACTGTTTTTT. It specifies CASSEDDQDGEKLFF.

The chain is built from TRBV9 and TRBJ2-3; 9 bases fit TRBD2. The CDR3 covers 14 residues. The V and J ends lost 6 bases and 3 bases, in that order; junction bases with no gene match: 5. Germline V gives CDR1 SGDLS, CDR2 YYNGEE. CDR3 protein: CASTRLAETDTQYF. As DNA, the CDR3 is TGTGCCAGCACCCGACTAGCGGAGACAGATACGCAGTATTTT.

The V and J genes are TRBV28 and TRBJ2-7; D is unclear. Germline V gene lookup returns CDR1 MDHEN and CDR2 SYDVKM. Trimming cost V 5 bases and J 3 bases, with 14 bases left between them. The CDR3 runs 14 residues. CDR3 DNA: TGTGCCAGCAGTCCACTCCCGTATGGCTACGAGCAGTACTTC. This codes for CASSPLPYGYEQYF.

The V gene is TRBV9, the J gene TRBJ2-1; 13 bases line up with TRBD2. Germline CDR1 SGDLS, CDR2 YYNGEE. The CDR3 consists of 15 residues. After removal of 7 bases from V and 6 bases from J, the junction contained 7 bases not matched to a gene. CDR3 coding DNA: TGTGCCAGCGGGGAAGGACTAGCGGGAGTCAATGAGCAGTTCTTC. Translation: CASGEGLAGVNEQFF. Full variable domain (outside the CDR3, taken from reference TRBV9 and TRBJ2-1): DSGVTQTPKHLITATGQRVTLRCSPRSGDLSVYWYQQSLDQGLQFLIQYYNGEERAKGNILERFSAQQFPDLHSELNLSSLELGDSALYFCASGEGLAGVNEQFFGPGTRLTVL.

This chain joins TRBV6-5 and TRBJ1-4, with 9 bases lining up with TRBD1. Germline V CDR1 and CDR2: MNHEY, SVGAGI. The CDR3 extends over 15 amino acids. V was clipped by 3 bases and J by 7 bases; unmatched bases: 6. In nucleotides, the CDR3 is TGTGCCAGCAGTTATAAGGGACAGGGTCGTGAAAAACTGTTTTTT. Translating gives CASSYKGQGREKLFF.

The V gene is TRBV7-2, the J gene TRBJ2-3; D is uncertain. Germline loops: CDR1 SGHTA, CDR2 FQGNSA. The CDR3 length is 13 residues. The CDR3 protein is CASRPASTDTQYF. CDR3 sequence (DNA): TGTGCGTCTCGCCCTGCTAGCACAGATACGCAGTATTTT.

This sequence joins TRBV5-1 and TRBJ1-1; 8 nucleotides align to TRBD1. CDR1 SGHRS and CDR2 YFSETQ come from the germline V gene. This CDR3 contains 15 residues. J gave up 1 base and V 1 base, and 3 bases lay outside the gene matches. CDR3 DNA: TGCGCCAGCAGCTTGCCCGGGACAGGGAACACTGAAGCTTTCTTT. Its translation is CASSLPGTGNTEAFF.

The rearrangement uses TRBV6-5 and TRBJ2-5; D unresolved. The J call may not be correct, given that the DNA end is closer to TRBJ2-7. This CDR3 spans 13 amino acids. Germline V gene data show CDR1 as MNHEY and CDR2 as SVGAGI. The CDR3 loop reads CASSYSKGYEQYF. The CDR3 DNA sequence: TGTGCCAGCAGTTACTCGAAGGGCTACGAGCAGTACTTC.

The chain employs TRBV19 and TRBJ2-2; D call uncertain. The CDR3 covers 15 residues. The V end lost 3 bases, the J end lost 4 bases, and 12 bases lay between the germline ends. CDR1 LNHDA and CDR2 SQIVND come from the germline V gene (reference sequence). This chain's CDR3 is CASSMATRGTGELFF. CDR3 coding DNA: TGTGCCAGTAGTATGGCAACCCGAGGCACCGGGGAGCTGTTTTTT.

The J gene is TRBJ2-7, the V gene TRBV7-2, with TRBD2 matching over 12 bases. The CDR3 contains 15 residues. Germline V gene sequence: CDR1 SGHTA, CDR2 FQGNSA. Trimming cost V 5 bases and J 4 bases; bases outside gene matches: 6. CDR3 in DNA: TGTGCCAGCAGCAGAACCGGGACTAGCGGGTACGAGCAGTACTTC. Its protein is CASSRTGTSGYEQYF. The full variable domain, rest sourced from reference TRBV7-2 and TRBJ2-7, is GAGVSQSPSNKVTEKGKDVELRCDPISGHTALYWYRQSLGQGLEFLIYFQGNSAPDKSGLPSDRFSAERTGGSVSTLTIQRTQQEDSAVYLCASSRTGTSGYEQYFGPGTRLTVT.

The rearrangement uses TRBV19 and TRBJ1-2; D unresolved. Germline lookup yields CDR1 LNHDA and CDR2 SQIVND (reference sequence). Trimming pared 7 bases from V and 8 bases from J, leaving 11 bases between. The CDR3 loop spans 11 amino acids. The CDR3 coding sequence is TGTGCCAGTATAGGCCTGGGCGGCTACACCTTC. Translated, it gives CASIGLGGYTF.

V and J are TRBV4-1 and TRBJ2-3; 12 bases map to TRBD1. Looked up from germline, CDR1 is MGHRA and CDR2 is YSYEKL. This CDR3 contains 16 residues. J was trimmed by 4 bases and V by 2 bases; bases with no gene match: 4. CDR3 amino acids: CASSQPGQGAADTQYF. CDR3 nucleotide sequence: TGCGCCAGCAGCCAACCGGGACAGGGGGCGGCAGATACGCAGTATTTT.

The rearrangement uses TRBV27 and TRBJ2-7; 10 bases fit TRBD2. The V segment lost 0 bases and the J segment 3 bases; nucleotides outside the gene matches: 2. Germline V gives CDR1 MNHEY, CDR2 SMNVEV (reference sequence). This CDR3 has 15 amino acids. Here the CDR3 reads CASSLSRLAGYEQYF. In DNA, the CDR3 is TGTGCCAGCAGTTTATCGCGACTAGCGGGCTACGAGCAGTACTTC.

V and J are TRBV7-6 and TRBJ2-7, with 7 bases that match TRBD2. CDR1 is SGHVS, CDR2 FNYEAQ, per germline. This CDR3 has 20 residues. V trimming: 2 bases; J trimming: 2 bases; junction bases outside the gene matches: 21. CDR3 in DNA: TGTGCCAGCAGCTTAAGTCTGATGCAGCGGGACCCTTTTGGAGCCTACGAGCAGTACTTC. Amino acids: CASSLSLMQRDPFGAYEQYF. Full variable domain (remainder filled in from reference TRBV7-6 and TRBJ2-7): GAGVSQSPRYKVTKRGQDVALRCDPISGHVSLYWYRQALGQGPEFLTYFNYEAQQDKSGLPNDRFSAERPEGSISTLTIQRTEQRDSAMYRCASSLSLMQRDPFGAYEQYFGPGTRLTVT.

This rearrangement joins TRBV28 to TRBJ1-1, with D maybe TRBD1 (5 bases). V was shortened by 0 bases and J by 6 bases, with 17 bases between the two germline ends. CDR1 is MDHEN, CDR2 SYDVKM, per germline. The CDR3 sequence is 16 residues long. CDR3 loop: CASSLWDPRGVAEAFF. In DNA form, the CDR3 reads TGTGCCAGCAGTTTATGGGACCCCAGAGGGGTTGCTGAAGCTTTCTTT.

The CDR3 spells CASTVNNEKLFF. DNA for the CDR3: TGTGCCAGCACCGTAAATAATGAAAAACTGTTTTTT. This sequence joins TRBV28 and TRBJ1-4, with unresolved D. The V and J ends lost 7 bases and 4 bases respectively, with 7 bases between them. CDR1 MDHEN and CDR2 SYDVKM come from the germline V gene. CDR3 length: 12 amino acids.

This clone was counted a single time. The V gene is TRBV19, the J gene TRBJ2-1, with D perhaps matching TRBD1 (6 bases). Trimming took off 7 bases at V and 4 bases at J, with 20 bases between the two ends. The CDR3 has 16 amino acids. Germline V CDR1 and CDR2: LNHDA, SQIVND (reference sequence). Here the CDR3 DNA reads TGTGCCAGTACCAGGGCCGCCAGGGGACCTTACAATGAGCAGTTCTTC. This gives the protein CASTRAARGPYNEQFF.

This chain connects TRBV10-3 to TRBJ2-1; 11 bases match TRBD2. The CDR3 has 16 amino acids. Germline V CDR1 and CDR2: ENHRY, SYGVKD. Unmatched junction bases numbered 6, after V lost 2 bases and J lost 6 bases. In nucleotides, the CDR3 is TGTGCCATCAGTGAGACCCTAGCGGGAGGCGGCAATGAGCAGTTCTTC. Its protein product is CAISETLAGGGNEQFF.

This rearrangement joins TRBV19 to TRBJ2-3, with a weak D call TRBD2 (6 bases). The CDR3 contains 13 residues. In germline, CDR1 is LNHDA, CDR2 SQIVND (reference sequence). V dropped 4 bases and J dropped 5 bases, with 10 bases sitting between them. The DNA of the CDR3 is TGTGCCAGTAGTAGGGGGGTGGGAGATACGCAGTATTTT. This encodes CASSRGVGDTQYF. The full variable domain, with the rest looked up from reference TRBV19 and TRBJ2-3, is DGGITQSPKYLFRKEGQNVTLSCEQNLNHDAMYWYRQDPGQGLRLIYYSQIVNDFQKGDIAEGYSVSREKKESFPLTVTSAQKNPTAFYLCASSRGVGDTQYFGPGTRLTVL.

The gene calls are TRBV2 and TRBJ2-5, with 13 bases lining up with TRBD2. The CDR3 has 15 residues. Trimming took 7 bases from V and 4 from J; bases not matched to a gene: 6. The germline gives CDR1 SNHLY, CDR2 FYNNEI. The CDR3 sequence: CASTKGLAGIETQYF. The DNA for the CDR3 is TGTGCCAGCACTAAGGGACTAGCGGGAATAGAGACCCAGTACTTC.

This chain uses TRBV2 with TRBJ1-4; no definite D call. Germline-derived CDR1 and CDR2 are SNHLY and FYNNEI. V was shortened by 0 bases and J by 3 bases, with 8 bases between the two germline ends. CDR3 size: 15 residues. The DNA of the CDR3 is TGTGCCAGCAGTGAAGCGTCGGGGTCTAATGAAAAACTGTTTTTT. It yields the protein CASSEASGSNEKLFF.

This clone has only one observation. CDR3 in DNA: TGTGCCAGTAGCTCGTCCGAGGGAAGGATCTATGGCTACACCTTC. Protein sequence: CASSSSEGRIYGYTF. V and J are TRBV19 and TRBJ1-2; D gene ambiguous. The CDR3 has 15 residues. Germline V gene data show CDR1 as LNHDA and CDR2 as SQIVND (reference sequence). Trimming cost V 6 bases and J 4 bases, with 18 bases left between them.

The rearrangement joins TRBV28 to TRBJ2-4; TRBD1 matches 7 bases. Trimming at V came to 5 bases and at J to 0 bases, leaving 13 bases not matched to a gene. The CDR3 length is 18 residues. Germline V lookup: CDR1 MDHEN, CDR2 SYDVKM. CDR3 sequence: CASSLRPWGQLAKNIQYF. The CDR3 nucleotides read TGTGCCAGCAGTCTCCGTCCGTGGGGACAGCTAGCCAAAAACATTCAGTACTTC.

V gene TRBV10-3 combines with J gene TRBJ2-5; D is ambiguous. The CDR3 length is 12 residues. V was shortened by 11 bases and J by 5 bases, with 15 bases between the two germline ends. CDR1 is ENHRY, CDR2 SYGVKD, per germline. The CDR3 DNA reads TGTGCCGTATTAGCTGACGGGGAGACCCAGTACTTC. It specifies CAVLADGETQYF.